Each of the 30 T cell receptor beta chains below was sequenced from the same sample in a study of cytomegalovirus exposure and HLA in healthy donors. 13 Jbeta primers and 60 Vbeta primers were used for the PCR. The protocol was immunoSEQ multiplex PCR, while the TCRdb copy is restricted to in-frame clones and leaves out a portion. The profile shows roughly 150,000 clones, roughly 83% of them singletons. Sequencing used PBMCs. These receptors were obtained from a woman under 30 in good health and CMV-seronegative.

The rearrangement links TRBV5-1 to TRBJ2-3; 8 positions match TRBD2. Per germline, CDR1 SGHRS and CDR2 YFSETQ. CDR3 length: 15 amino acids. Trimming took 7 bases from V and 3 from J; bases not matched to a gene: 10. CDR3 residues: CASGLGGAETDTQYF. CDR3 nucleotide sequence: TGCGCCAGCGGACTCGGGGGGGCCGAAACAGATACGCAGTATTTT. Filled out from reference TRBV5-1 and TRBJ2-3, the complete variable domain reads KAGVTQTPRYLIKTRGQQVTLSCSPISGHRSVSWYQQTPGQGLQFLFEYFSETQRNKGNFPGRFSGRQFSNSRSEMNVSTLELGDSALYLCASGLGGAETDTQYFGPGTRLTVL.

The chain employs TRBV19 and TRBJ2-4; maybe TRBD1 (5 bases). V dropped 3 bases and J dropped 7 bases, with 10 bases sitting between them. The CDR3 covers 13 residues. From germline, CDR1 is LNHDA and CDR2 SQIVND (reference sequence). The CDR3 nucleotides are TGTGCCAGTAGTATGTCAGGGATGAACATTCAGTACTTC. Translating it yields CASSMSGMNIQYF.

This clone occurred a few times. The CDR3 sequence: CASSPLRTGGGSYNEQFF. CDR3 in DNA: TGTGCCAGCTCACCCTTGCGGACAGGGGGGGGCTCCTACAATGAGCAGTTCTTC. The chain is built from TRBV18 and TRBJ2-1; 10 bases align to TRBD1. The CDR3 extends over 18 amino acids. Germline values: CDR1 KGHSH, CDR2 LQKENI. V trimming: 3 bases; J trimming: 0 bases; junction bases outside the gene matches: 8. Full variable domain (missing parts from reference TRBV18 and TRBJ2-1): NAGVMQNPRHLVRRRGQEARLRCSPMKGHSHVYWYRQLPEEGLKFMVYLQKENIIDESGMPKERFSAEFPKEGPSILRIQQVVRGDSAAYFCASSPLRTGGGSYNEQFFGPGTRLTVL.

V gene TRBV11-2 combines with J gene TRBJ2-2; D possibly corresponds to TRBD2 (5 bases). V lost 2 bases and J 1 base, leaving 8 bases between the germline ends. The CDR3 runs to 15 residues. Germline V gene sequence: CDR1 SGHAT, CDR2 FQNNGV. The CDR3 is CASSLRTGNTGELFF. The CDR3 DNA reads TGTGCCAGCAGCTTAAGGACTGGGAACACCGGGGAGCTGTTTTTT.

This clone was counted between two and nine times. This chain links TRBV11-3 with TRBJ2-1; TRBD2 matches at 12 bases. CDR1 is SGHNT and CDR2 is YENEEA in the germline V gene. The length of the CDR3 is 15 residues. Unmatched junction bases numbered 5, after V lost 6 bases and J lost 5 bases. CDR3 sequence: CASRLLAGGHNEQFF. The CDR3 DNA sequence: TGTGCCAGCAGATTACTAGCGGGGGGACACAATGAGCAGTTCTTC.

DNA of the CDR3: TGTGCCAGCAGCAGACAGGGTTGGAATTCACCCCTCCACTTT. The encoded protein is CASSRQGWNSPLHF. The chain links TRBV27 to TRBJ1-6; TRBD1 aligns across 7 bases. This CDR3 comprises 14 residues. Unmatched junction bases numbered 6, after V lost 6 bases and J lost 7 bases. Germline lookup yields CDR1 MNHEY and CDR2 SMNVEV (reference sequence).

The rearrangement uses TRBV6-1 and TRBJ1-2, with D uncertain. Germline loops: CDR1 MNHNS, CDR2 SASEGT. The CDR3 is 12 residues long. Deletions cut 7 bases from V and 0 bases from J, with 6 bases between. The CDR3 spells CASMEANYGYTF. For the CDR3, the DNA is TGTGCCAGCATGGAGGCTAACTATGGCTACACCTTC.

The genes are TRBV19 and TRBJ1-1; TRBD1 might be the D (6 bases). The CDR3 totals 16 residues. V was pared by 6 bases and J by 5 bases, with 22 bases between. Germline V lookup: CDR1 LNHDA, CDR2 SQIVND (reference sequence). CDR3 in DNA: TGTGCCAGTAGAGGGATCGGACAGACGAACCCGACTGAAGCTTTCTTT. Protein: CASRGIGQTNPTEAFF.

V gene TRBV5-1 combines with J gene TRBJ2-7; 10 positions agree with TRBD2. The J segment lost 0 bases and the V segment lost 6 bases, leaving 15 bases of the junction unmatched. Germline CDR1 reads SGHRS; CDR2 reads YFSETQ. The length of the CDR3 is 18 residues. CDR3 DNA sequence: TGCGCCAGCACCCCGGGGCTAGCGGGGGCCACGAGCTCCTACGAGCAGTACTTC. Translation gives CASTPGLAGATSSYEQYF.

This clone was counted once. Here the CDR3 reads CASSPPEGALGYTF. CDR3 sequence (DNA): TGTGCCAGCAGCCCTCCAGAGGGGGCACTCGGCTACACCTTC. The rearrangement joins TRBV6-5 to TRBJ1-2; 7 nucleotides match TRBD1. The CDR3 runs to 14 residues. Germline CDR1 is MNHEY and CDR2 is SVGAGI. The ends lost 6 bases at V and 8 bases at J; junction bases unmatched: 12.

V and J are TRBV2 and TRBJ2-3; 10 positions agree with TRBD1. The V gene's germline CDR1 is SNHLY and CDR2 FYNNEI. V trimming: 6 bases; J trimming: 0 bases; junction bases outside the gene matches: 6. The CDR3 extends over 16 amino acids. CDR3 sequence reads: CASRDRDRGSTDTQYF. The CDR3 DNA reads TGTGCCAGCAGAGACAGGGACAGGGGAAGCACAGATACGCAGTATTTT.

The chain is built from TRBV18 and TRBJ1-2, with a weak D call TRBD1 (6 bases). The CDR3 is 14 residues long. The V end was cut by 0 bases, the J end by 6 bases, with 11 bases between. Germline V gene sequence: CDR1 KGHSH, CDR2 LQKENI. Written as DNA, the CDR3 is TGTGCCAGCTCACCACCATCAGGGGTAGATGGCTACACCTTC. It is translated as CASSPPSGVDGYTF.

CDR3 sequence (DNA): TGTGCCAGCAGTCTGGACAGGGGCAATTCACCCCTCCACTTT. As protein: CASSLDRGNSPLHF. V gene TRBV16 combines with J gene TRBJ1-6, with TRBD1 matching 9 bases. Looked up from germline, CDR1 is KGHSY and CDR2 is FQNENV. The V gene end was trimmed by 6 bases and the J gene end by 7 bases; junction bases not matched to a gene: 4. The CDR3 extends over 14 amino acids.

The chain carries TRBV6-5 and TRBJ2-1, with D possibly TRBD2 on 6 matching bases. The CDR3 covers 15 residues. V lost 0 bases and J 8 bases, leaving 14 bases between the germline ends. In germline, CDR1 is MNHEY, CDR2 SVGAGI. The CDR3 sequence: CASSYSQEGGDEQFF. The CDR3 nucleotides read TGTGCCAGCAGTTACTCCCAGGAGGGCGGCGATGAGCAGTTCTTC.

V usage is TRBV19 and J usage is TRBJ2-1; 7 bases match TRBD1. CDR1 and CDR2 (germline): LNHDA, SQIVND (reference sequence). There are 15 residues in the CDR3. With V trimmed by 6 bases and J by 4 bases, 9 bases remained unmatched. The CDR3 reads CASSVWGQSYNEQFF. DNA of the CDR3: TGTGCCAGTAGCGTCTGGGGACAGAGTTACAATGAGCAGTTCTTC.

J is TRBJ2-1 and V is TRBV6-5, with TRBD2 as a possible D gene (5 bases). From germline, CDR1 is MNHEY and CDR2 SVGAGI. This CDR3 comprises 15 residues. V lost 2 bases, J lost 3 bases, and 11 bases lay in between. CDR3 protein: CASSYVGLYYNEQFF. CDR3 in DNA: TGTGCCAGCAGTTACGTCGGACTCTACTACAATGAGCAGTTCTTC.

In this sample, this clone turned up a few times. This sequence joins TRBV5-1 and TRBJ2-2, with a tentative D call TRBD1 (6 bases). There are 14 residues in the CDR3. Trimming stripped 4 bases from V and 1 base from J, with 8 bases between. CDR1 is SGHRS and CDR2 is YFSETQ in the germline V gene. The CDR3 sequence is CASSPTGNTGELFF. The CDR3 DNA follows: TGCGCCAGCAGCCCGACAGGGAACACCGGGGAGCTGTTTTTT.

This clone turned up a few times. The rearrangement links TRBV6-1 to TRBJ1-2; D is perhaps TRBD1 (6 bases). Trimming cost V 4 bases and J 3 bases, with 24 bases left between them. This CDR3 is 18 amino acids long. Germline V CDR1 and CDR2: MNHNS, SASEGT. CDR3 DNA sequence: TGTGCCAGCAGTGTGGTGGACAGAACATCCCTGAAGCACTATGGCTACACCTTC. This gives the protein CASSVVDRTSLKHYGYTF.

The rearrangement links TRBV30 to TRBJ2-3, with 7 bases matching TRBD1. The V gene's germline CDR1 is GTSNPN and CDR2 SVGIG (reference sequence). The J segment lost 1 base and the V segment lost 2 bases, leaving 3 bases of the junction unmatched. This CDR3 region has 14 residues. The CDR3 sequence is CAWSQDRRTDTQYF. Written as DNA, the CDR3 is TGTGCCTGGAGTCAGGACAGGCGCACAGATACGCAGTATTTT.

The CDR3 region is CASSYLGGTLNSPLHF. CDR3 in DNA: TGTGCCAGCAGCTATCTGGGCGGGACCCTAAATTCACCCCTCCACTTT. The gene calls are TRBV2 and TRBJ1-6; D is perhaps TRBD1 (5 bases). The CDR3 is 16 amino acids. Trimming took off 6 bases at V and 7 bases at J, with 19 bases between the two ends. Germline loops: CDR1 SNHLY, CDR2 FYNNEI.

This clone was observed once. V and J are TRBV10-1 and TRBJ1-1; D is uncertain. The germline V and J ends were trimmed by 4 bases and 4 bases, with 13 bases remaining between them. The CDR3 extends over 14 amino acids. Per germline, CDR1 WNHNN and CDR2 SYGVQD (reference sequence). Here the CDR3 reads CASSAYSVGTEAFF. In DNA form, the CDR3 reads TGCGCCAGCAGTGCCTATAGCGTGGGCACTGAAGCTTTCTTT.

The chain links TRBV6-6 to TRBJ1-2; weak D call: TRBD1 (5 bases). The germline V gene encodes CDR1 MNHNY and CDR2 SVGAGI (reference sequence). V was clipped by 6 bases and J by 7 bases, with 15 bases between them. The CDR3 is 13 amino acids. The CDR3 is CASSHDSPGGYTF. CDR3 nucleotides: TGTGCCAGCAGCCACGACAGTCCCGGTGGCTACACCTTC.

This chain joins TRBV6-4 and TRBJ2-2, with TRBD1 as a possible D gene (5 bases). Germline CDR1 is MRHNA and CDR2 is SNTAGT. There are 13 residues in the CDR3. The V end was cut by 7 bases, the J end by 3 bases, with 9 bases between. CDR3 in amino acids: CASKDRDTGELFF. CDR3 DNA: TGTGCCAGCAAAGACAGAGACACCGGGGAGCTGTTTTTT.

V is TRBV28 and J is TRBJ1-5; 10 bases agree with TRBD1. CDR3 size: 20 residues. V was pared by 6 bases and J by 4 bases, with 21 bases of the junction left unmatched. Germline CDR1 and CDR2: MDHEN and SYDVKM. DNA for the CDR3: TGTGCCAGCAGGCCCCGGCGACAGGGGGCCCCCGGGGCCCCAAATCAGCCCCAGCATTTT. Translated, it gives CASRPRRQGAPGAPNQPQHF.

V gene TRBV29-1 combines with J gene TRBJ1-2; D is perhaps TRBD1 (6 bases). Trimming removed 7 bases at V and 5 bases at J, with 14 bases between. The CDR3 has 12 amino acids. Germline V gene data show CDR1 as SQVTM and CDR2 as ANQGSEA. As DNA, the CDR3 is TGCAGCGCTGGACAGACCTCATATGGCTACACCTTC. Translating it yields CSAGQTSYGYTF.

V usage is TRBV6-1 and J usage is TRBJ1-2; TRBD1 matches 8 bases. Germline V gene lookup returns CDR1 MNHNS and CDR2 SASEGT. Unmatched junction bases numbered 10, after V lost 2 bases and J lost 11 bases. The CDR3 loop spans 14 amino acids. CDR3 nucleotide sequence: TGTGCCAGCAGTGAAAGGACAGGGAAAGGCTGGTACACCTTC. Residues: CASSERTGKGWYTF.

This sequence joins TRBV30 and TRBJ2-4; D remains ambiguous. V gave up 0 bases and J gave up 2 bases, with 14 bases separating them. In germline, CDR1 is GTSNPN, CDR2 SVGIG (reference sequence). The CDR3 sequence is 16 residues long. The CDR3 sequence: CAWSVCSLRTKNIQYF. Written as DNA, the CDR3 is TGTGCCTGGAGTGTATGTAGCCTGAGGACCAAAAACATTCAGTACTTC.

This clone was counted once. The chain has TRBV28 and TRBJ2-7, with TRBD1 matching over 7 bases. Germline V gene data show CDR1 as MDHEN and CDR2 as SYDVKM. This CDR3 contains 15 residues. Trimming took 1 base from V and 3 from J; bases not matched to a gene: 6. The CDR3 reads CASSLLGGIGYEQYF. CDR3 DNA sequence: TGTGCCAGCAGTTTATTAGGGGGCATCGGCTACGAGCAGTACTTC.

This clone appeared a few times. The rearrangement links TRBV2 to TRBJ2-4, with D unclear. CDR1 and CDR2 from the germline V gene are SNHLY and FYNNEI. V gave up 3 bases and J gave up 0 bases, with 3 bases separating them. The CDR3 length is 13 residues. The CDR3 DNA is TGTGCCAGCAGTGACCTAGCCAAAAACATTCAGTACTTC. The encoded protein is CASSDLAKNIQYF.

The genes are TRBV19 and TRBJ2-5; 7 bases line up with TRBD1. The closer fit of TRBJ2-7 to the DNA end suggests the J call may be wrong. Germline V CDR1 and CDR2: LNHDA, SQIVND (reference sequence). CDR3 length equals 15 residues. The CDR3 sequence: CASSKPGQTSYEQYF. CDR3 in DNA: TGTGCCAGTAGTAAGCCGGGACAGACATCCTACGAGCAGTACTTC.